One sample yielded the 18 T cell receptor beta chains listed below, sequenced in a study of shared clonotypes between healthy human individuals. Using immunoSEQ multiplex PCR, the repertoire was profiled, and TCRdb retains in-frame clones only, with some absent. Among 760,000 or so clones, just over 95% were seen once, and the ten largest hold about 0.22%. Naive CD8 cells comprised CD45RO-negative, CCR7-positively selected cells, excluding terminally differentiated effector memory CD45RA+ cells. Source material: naive CD8+ T cells sorted from blood. The receptors were gathered from a man aged 25-45 years in good health.

V gene TRBV9 combines with J gene TRBJ2-1, with D perhaps matching TRBD2 (5 bases). Germline assignment: CDR1 SGDLS and CDR2 YYNGEE. Trimming removed 2 bases at V and 10 bases at J, with 10 bases between. The CDR3 runs 12 residues. CDR3 nucleotide sequence: TGTGCCAGCAGCGTTCAGGCGGGCGAGCAGTTCTTC. This sequence encodes CASSVQAGEQFF.

Comments on this clone: This CDR3 is also generated by other DNA sequences in the sample. The V gene is TRBV6-5, the J gene TRBJ2-1; possible D gene TRBD2, 6 bases. CDR1 is MNHEY, CDR2 SVGAGI, per germline. Between the trimmed V and J ends, which lost 0 bases and 0 bases, there was a span of 9 bases. The CDR3 loop spans 16 amino acids. The CDR3 spells CASSYSAGSSYNEQFF. In DNA, the CDR3 is TGTGCCAGCAGTTACTCTGCCGGGAGCTCCTACAATGAGCAGTTCTTC.

V gene TRBV11-3 combines with J gene TRBJ1-1; D is undetermined. The germline V gene has CDR1 SGHNT and CDR2 YENEEA. V lost 5 bases to trimming and J lost 6 bases, with 7 bases between them. The CDR3 has 11 residues. The CDR3 is CASSLGAEAFF. As DNA, the CDR3 is TGTGCCAGCAGCCTCGGGGCTGAAGCTTTCTTT.

The V gene is TRBV15, the J gene TRBJ2-7, with unresolved D. In germline, CDR1 is LNHNV, CDR2 YYDKDF (reference sequence). Trimming removed 5 bases at V and 0 bases at J, with 11 bases between. This CDR3 is 14 amino acids long. The CDR3 DNA reads TGTGCCACCAGCGTGCAGCGAGGCTCCTACGAGCAGTACTTC. Translation: CATSVQRGSYEQYF.

The gene calls are TRBV18 and TRBJ2-1, with D perhaps matching TRBD2 (5 bases). CDR1 KGHSH and CDR2 LQKENI come from the germline V gene. The ends were cut back, 4 bases at V and 6 bases at J, with 16 bases in the middle. This CDR3 region has 15 residues. The CDR3 region is CASSLGRGLFNEQFF. The CDR3 DNA follows: TGTGCCAGCTCACTGGGGAGAGGGTTGTTCAATGAGCAGTTCTTC.

V is TRBV30 and J is TRBJ2-7; no reliable D call. V was cut by 2 bases and J by 4 bases, with 6 bases left in between. This CDR3 is 11 amino acids long. In germline, CDR1 is GTSNPN, CDR2 SVGIG (reference sequence). DNA of the CDR3: TGTGCCTGGAGTTCTTTTTACGAGCAGTACTTC. Amino acids: CAWSSFYEQYF.

This chain links TRBV29-1 with TRBJ2-7; D may be TRBD1 (6 bases). From germline, CDR1 is SQVTM and CDR2 ANQGSEA. The CDR3 loop spans 14 amino acids. The V and J ends lost 8 bases and 5 bases respectively, with 22 bases between them. The CDR3, as DNA: TGCAGCCTTACCCGGGGCAGGGGATGGAACGAGCAGTACTTC. Amino acid sequence: CSLTRGRGWNEQYF.

The rearrangement joins TRBV9 to TRBJ1-2, with 7 positions matching TRBD1. The germline gives CDR1 SGDLS, CDR2 YYNGEE. This CDR3 is 15 amino acids long. The V segment lost 5 bases and the J segment 4 bases; nucleotides outside the gene matches: 11. CDR3 loop: CASRAGPGQVYGYTF. The CDR3, as DNA: TGTGCCAGCAGGGCCGGCCCCGGACAGGTCTATGGCTACACCTTC. Variable domain in full (rest from reference TRBV9 and TRBJ1-2): DSGVTQTPKHLITATGQRVTLRCSPRSGDLSVYWYQQSLDQGLQFLIQYYNGEERAKGNILERFSAQQFPDLHSELNLSSLELGDSALYFCASRAGPGQVYGYTFGSGTRLTVV.

The V gene is TRBV5-6, the J gene TRBJ2-7, with TRBD1 identical over 9 bases. Germline assignment: CDR1 SGHDT and CDR2 YYEEEE. Trimming cost V 2 bases and J 7 bases; bases outside gene matches: 13. The CDR3 has 16 amino acids. DNA of the CDR3: TGTGCCAGCAGCTTTTTGGGGGGACAGGGTACTAAAGAGCAGTACTTC. It translates to CASSFLGGQGTKEQYF.

The chain couples TRBV18 to TRBJ2-6, with 10 bases aligning to TRBD1. Germline V gives CDR1 KGHSH, CDR2 LQKENI. V shed 2 bases, J shed 3 bases, and the junction held 1 base outside the gene matches. This CDR3 comprises 16 residues. The CDR3 here is CASSPDRGLGANVLTF. DNA of the CDR3: TGTGCCAGCTCACCAGACAGGGGGCTTGGGGCCAACGTCCTGACTTTC.

The rearrangement uses TRBV10-3 and TRBJ1-5; D is possibly TRBD1 (5 bases). This CDR3 comprises 16 residues. Trimming shortened V by 0 bases and J by 4 bases, and 13 bases separated the two germline ends. In germline, CDR1 is ENHRY, CDR2 SYGVKD. The CDR3: CAISESGRGVNQPQHF. The DNA of the CDR3 is TGTGCCATCAGTGAGTCGGGGCGAGGGGTAAATCAGCCCCAGCATTTT.

V and J are TRBV27 and TRBJ2-2; no definite D call. Trimming left V 5 bases short and J 4 bases short, with 11 bases between. CDR3 size: 14 residues. Germline V gene sequence: CDR1 MNHEY, CDR2 SMNVEV (reference sequence). The CDR3 coding sequence is TGTGCCAGCAGTCCCCCCCCGCGCACCGGGGAGCTGTTTTTT. Amino acid sequence: CASSPPPRTGELFF.

The genes are TRBV5-4 and TRBJ1-1, with D perhaps matching TRBD1 (5 bases). CDR1 and CDR2 from the germline V gene are SGHNT and YYREEE (reference sequence). Trimming cost V 9 bases and J 7 bases, with 22 bases left between them. CDR3 length: 14 amino acids. CDR3 in amino acids: CATTGTVRDVEAFF. For the CDR3, the DNA is TGTGCCACAACCGGGACGGTCCGGGATGTTGAAGCTTTCTTT.

The CDR3 sequence: CASSLFLDSEQFF. For the CDR3, the DNA is TGTGCCAGCAGCTTATTTTTGGACAGTGAGCAGTTCTTC. The chain recombines TRBV7-9 with TRBJ2-1; D is possibly TRBD1 (6 bases). Looked up from germline, CDR1 is SEHNR and CDR2 is FQNEAQ (reference sequence). V gave up 2 bases and J gave up 9 bases, with 11 bases separating them. CDR3 size: 13 residues.

The chain joins TRBV9 to TRBJ2-1, with a weak D call TRBD1 (6 bases). Germline V lookup: CDR1 SGDLS, CDR2 YYNGEE. CDR3 length: 15 residues. Trimming removed 4 bases at V and 6 bases at J, with 17 bases between. The DNA for the CDR3 is TGTGCCAGCAGCCCGTGGGGTAGGACAGTCAATGAGCAGTTCTTC. Translating gives CASSPWGRTVNEQFF.

The chain combines TRBV9 with TRBJ2-7; the match to TRBD2 covers 7 bases. Per germline, CDR1 SGDLS and CDR2 YYNGEE. The CDR3 length is 14 residues. J lost 2 bases, V lost 1 base, and 3 bases had no gene match. For the CDR3, the DNA is TGTGCCAGCAGCGTACTAGCGGAGCCCTACGAGCAGTACTTC. This encodes CASSVLAEPYEQYF.

The V gene is TRBV28, the J gene TRBJ1-4; no firm D call. Trimming left V 8 bases short and J 4 bases short, with 14 bases between. Germline V gene sequence: CDR1 MDHEN, CDR2 SYDVKM. The CDR3 runs to 14 residues. CDR3 DNA sequence: TGTGCCAGCTCGTCGTGGGGTGGTAATGAAAAACTGTTTTTT. Encoded protein: CASSSWGGNEKLFF. Full variable domain (remainder filled in from reference TRBV28 and TRBJ1-4): DVKVTQSSRYLVKRTGEKVFLECVQDMDHENMFWYRQDPGLGLRLIYFSYDVKMKEKGDIPEGYSVSREKKERFSLILESASTNQTSMYLCASSSWGGNEKLFFGSGTQLSVL.

The rearrangement joins TRBV6-6 to TRBJ1-5; 10 positions agree with TRBD1. Germline CDR1 and CDR2: MNHNY and SVGAGI (reference sequence). CDR3 size: 15 residues. The V segment lost 7 bases and the J segment 9 bases; nucleotides outside the gene matches: 12. CDR3 protein: CASIRGTGAGRPQHF. In DNA, the CDR3 is TGTGCCAGCATCCGAGGGACAGGGGCGGGTCGGCCCCAGCATTTT.